Detailed here is one T cell receptor beta chain. What it recognizes is unknown. This sample was included in a study of cytomegalovirus exposure and HLA in healthy donors. The study's findings and limits: TCR sequences were mostly rare, though some public TCRs occurred in many donors. Researchers reported that three CMV-associated chains were confirmed in vitro as CMV antigen-specific.

CDR3 size: 15 residues. V was pared by 2 bases and J by 7 bases, with 7 bases of the junction left unmatched. The germline V gene has CDR1 MNHEY and CDR2 SVGAGI. Donors had nominal health at sampling but likely had unrecorded immune exposures. PCR amplification relied on 60 Vbeta primers (plus 13 Jbeta primers). Clones were sequenced by immunoSEQ multiplex PCR, and TCRdb holds only the in-frame ones, with some missing. The table records about 200,000 clones, around 83% of them present only once. The source of this sequence is a woman aged 45-59 years in good health and CMV-seropositive. This chain links TRBV6-5 with TRBJ1-4, with 7 bases fitting TRBD1. Sequencing was carried out using PBMCs. CDR3 DNA: TGTGCCAGCAGTTACCATAATACAGGGGCTGAAAAACTGTTTTTT. Protein sequence: CASSYHNTGAEKLFF.